This record looks at one T cell receptor beta chain sequence and its context. Its antigen is unknown. No much larger clonotype is one base removed from it; base qualities were not supplied. The sample is drawn from a study of cytomegalovirus exposure and HLA in healthy donors (TCRdb year 2017). With regard to the full study: According to a later analysis, the approximately 120 validation repertoires were produced on the same platform as the approximately 690 repertoires of the first cohort. The study aimed to test whether cataloging public T cell receptors could reveal signatures of past pathogen exposure. Along with the approximately 700-subject first cohort, a separate validation cohort of 120 different subjects was used. To predict cytomegalovirus infection status, the study brought together high-throughput TCR immunosequencing, statistical association of individual TCRs with disease status, and machine learning.

Library preparation employed the immunoSEQ multiplex PCR assay. As for the original processing: A statistical classification framework was built to diagnose cytomegalovirus status from the catalog of TCR beta chain sequences. Not all clones reach the TCRdb copy of this immuneACCESS table, which keeps in-frame sequences only. Checked studies attribute under half of the gap to unresolved V genes and leave the rest unexplained. The V and J calls and clone size come from that table; D and trimming were worked out from the DNA. Recorded for this sample are about 68,000 clones; around 93% of them occurred a single time. Of the sample, 2.5% to 3.5% is held by the ten largest clones. The paper's findings and limits, for the study overall: All 120 or so repertoires were used to score co-occurrence in the validation cohort in a later analysis, because that analysis had no HLA typing for the cohort. In both the original and validation cohorts, the classifier was reported to diagnose cytomegalovirus status with high specificity and sensitivity. In vitro tests confirmed that a few of the cytomegalovirus-associated TCR beta chains recognize cytomegalovirus antigens. While some public TCRs were present in many individuals, most TCR sequences turned up only very rarely across donors. Subsequent analysis determined that TCRs grouped into clusters in the first cohort also showed a tendency toward co-occurrence across the roughly 130 validation repertoires, and approximately 93% of cluster scores exceeded 0. The study gave a list of some 150 TCR beta chains associated with cytomegalovirus. According to the authors, the approach could potentially be generalized to other disease states and immunological phenotypes.

The donors were included in the validation cohort of some 120 subjects, a group kept apart from the roughly 690-subject first cohort. The CDR3 runs 18 residues from the cysteine to the phenylalanine. The sequence is cut down to CDR3 DNA, 54 bases in frame from base 1. The germline V gene specifies SGDLS as CDR1 and YYNGEE as CDR2. V has 0 bases trimmed and J has 3 bases trimmed; junction bases matching no gene number 9. The chain links TRBV9 with TRBJ2-2; 9 of the junction bases match TRBD2. The TCR originated in a man aged 18 to 29 in good health and CMV-seronegative. The sequenced material came from PBMCs. The base sequence is TGTGCCAGCAGCGTAGAAGTGGCGGGAGGGCCGTACACCGGGGAGCTGTTTTTT. Translated, this gives CASSVEVAGGPYTGELFF.